This TCR beta chain comes out of a study of T cell responses to AZD1222 COVID-19 vaccine. Using immunoSEQ multiplex PCR, the repertoire was profiled, and TCRdb retains in-frame clones only, with some absent. The table records about 120,000 clones, approximately 89% of them present only once. The CDR3 runs 15 residues. V was pared by 6 bases and J by 3 bases, with 12 bases between. Germline CDR1 reads MDHEN; CDR2 reads SYDVKM. The clonotype comes from an adult in good health. Source: peripheral blood, taken on day 0 of AZD1222 vaccination. This chain uses TRBV28 with TRBJ2-6; D perhaps matches TRBD1 (7 bases). CDR3 DNA: TGTGCCAGCAGCCGACAGGGAGGTGGGGCCAACGTCCTGACTTTC. This encodes CASSRQGGGANVLTF.